The 22 T cell receptor beta chains below were found in one sample sequenced in a study of metastatic and nonmetastatic thyroid tumors. TCRdb re-called clones from the PCR reads using MiXCR. The sample holds under 75,000 clones; roughly 18% are singletons and the top ten take 13%. Each patient went into thyroid surgery without having received any treatment. The sequencing sample was made of blood. The receptor set was obtained from a female donor with papillary thyroid cancer or a benign thyroid nodule (not recorded which). Some clones in this sample may be carry-over from other donors' samples.

This clone was picked up a small number of times. The chain carries TRBV24-1 and TRBJ2-1; the D gene is possibly TRBD1 (5 bases). Germline V lookup: CDR1 KGHDR, CDR2 SFDVKD. The CDR3 runs to 15 residues. Trimming took off 0 bases at V and 5 bases at J, with 10 bases between the two ends. This CDR3 reads CATSDLTGFDNEQFF. DNA of the CDR3: TGTGCCACCAGTGATTTGACAGGTTTCGACAATGAGCAGTTCTTC.

This clone has at least ten counts. The chain employs TRBV27 and TRBJ2-1; 8 nucleotides agree with TRBD2. CDR3 length equals 15 residues. The ends lost 6 bases at V and 8 bases at J; junction bases unmatched: 12. CDR1 MNHEY and CDR2 SMNVEV come from the germline V gene (reference sequence). CDR3 nucleotide sequence: TGTGCCAGCAGAGAGGAAAGCGGGAGTTGGTATGAGCAGTTCTTC. Residues: CASREESGSWYEQFF.

The J gene is TRBJ2-1, the V gene TRBV19, with D uncertain. V gave up 5 bases and J gave up 7 bases, with 15 bases separating them. The CDR3 length is 14 residues. Germline loops: CDR1 LNHDA, CDR2 SQIVND (reference sequence). CDR3 residues: CASSLGGPGNEQFF. DNA for the CDR3: TGTGCCAGTAGTTTGGGCGGCCCCGGGAATGAGCAGTTCTTC. Based on the CDR3 plus reference TRBV19 and TRBJ2-1, the full variable domain is DGGITQSPKYLFRKEGQNVTLSCEQNLNHDAMYWYRQDPGQGLRLIYYSQIVNDFQKGDIAEGYSVSREKKESFPLTVTSAQKNPTAFYLCASSLGGPGNEQFFGPGTRLTVL.

This clone was seen only a few times. Given a much more abundant clone one base away, this may be a read error. V and J are TRBV2 and TRBJ2-2; tentative D call: TRBD1 (6 bases). V was trimmed by 11 bases and J by 4 bases, leaving 14 bases between them. CDR1 SNHLY and CDR2 FYNNEI come from the germline V gene. CDR3 length: 13 amino acids. CDR3 sequence (DNA): TGTGCCGCAGGGCCAGGGGCCACCGGGGAGCTGTTTTTT. Translation gives CAAGPGATGELFF.

This clone was observed at least ten times. This chain joins TRBV15 and TRBJ2-7; tentatively, D is TRBD1 (5 bases). V lost 5 bases and J lost 6, with 8 bases in between. The CDR3 loop spans 11 amino acids. Germline CDR1 reads LNHNV; CDR2 reads YYDKDF (reference sequence). The CDR3 sequence is CATSLGLEQYF. The CDR3 DNA sequence: TGTGCCACCAGCCTGGGGCTCGAGCAGTACTTC. Full variable domain (outside the CDR3, taken from reference TRBV15 and TRBJ2-7): DAMVIQNPRYQVTQFGKPVTLSCSQTLNHNVMYWYQQKSSQAPKLLFHYYDKDFNNEADTPDNFQSRRPNTSFCFLDIRSPGLGDTAMYLCATSLGLEQYFGPGTRLTVT.

To note about this clone: A much larger clone lies one base from this, so it may be a read error. The chain employs TRBV20-1 and TRBJ2-1; TRBD2 agrees at 9 bases. The CDR3 sequence is 14 residues long. Trimming at V came to 6 bases and at J to 6 bases, leaving 9 bases not matched to a gene. The germline V gene has CDR1 DFQATT and CDR2 SNEGSKA (reference sequence). CDR3 bases: TGCAGTGCGTTTGGCGGGGGGGCCGTCAATGAGCAGTTCTTC. Amino acids: CSAFGGGAVNEQFF.

This clone was seen ten or more times. This chain connects TRBV12-3 or TRBV12-4 to TRBJ1-5; the match to TRBD1 covers 7 bases. The CDR3 covers 14 residues. V gave up 6 bases and J gave up 6 bases; unmatched junction bases: 8. The CDR3 loop is CASSSQGVFQPQHF. The CDR3 bases are TGTGCCAGCAGCTCCCAGGGGGTCTTTCAGCCCCAGCATTTT.

The table lists this clone with a few counts. The chain combines TRBV20-1 with TRBJ1-2, with TRBD1 as a possible D gene (6 bases). Per germline, CDR1 DFQATT and CDR2 SNEGSKA (reference sequence). The CDR3 has 13 residues. V shed 6 bases and J shed 7 bases, with 18 bases lying between them. The CDR3 DNA follows: TGCAGTGCACCAATTCTACAGGGAGCTGGCTACACCTTC. Translated: CSAPILQGAGYTF.

This clone was seen many times. One end of the junction varies from germline; a read error may be responsible. The chain has TRBV7-7 and TRBJ2-5, with a tentative D call TRBD2 (5 bases). CDR1 and CDR2 (germline): SSHAT, FNYEAQ (reference sequence). The CDR3 consists of 14 residues. The CDR3 is CASSLGGFQETQYF. CDR3 in DNA: TGTGCTAGCAGCTTGGGCGGGTTCCAAGAGACCCAGTACTTC.

This clone was recorded at least ten times. The rearrangement joins TRBV7-9 to TRBJ2-7, with 7 bases that match TRBD1. This CDR3 contains 15 residues. V lost 9 bases, J lost 0 bases, and 11 bases stayed unmatched. Germline-derived CDR1 and CDR2 are SEHNR and FQNEAQ (reference sequence). The CDR3: CARAPGTESSYEQYF. The CDR3 DNA reads as TGTGCCAGAGCTCCCGGGACAGAGAGCTCCTACGAGCAGTACTTC.

This clone was seen ten or more times. This sequence joins TRBV7-2 and TRBJ1-6; no firm D call. Trimming removed 3 bases at V and 0 bases at J, with 9 bases between. The germline V gene has CDR1 SGHTA and CDR2 FQGNSA. The CDR3 extends over 16 amino acids. The CDR3, as DNA: TGTGCCAGCAGCTTGTCGAGGAGCTCCTATAATTCACCCCTCCACTTT. Its translation: CASSLSRSSYNSPLHF.

Many counts were recorded for this clone. V is TRBV7-2 and J is TRBJ2-2; no reliable D call. Per the germline V gene, CDR1 is SGHTA and CDR2 is FQGNSA. CDR3 length equals 15 residues. Trimming removed 4 bases from V and 0 bases from J, with 9 bases in between. The CDR3 coding sequence is TGTGCCAGCAGCTCGGGCGGCTCGAACACCGGGGAGCTGTTTTTT. It encodes CASSSGGSNTGELFF.

This clone was found many times. This sequence joins TRBV10-1 and TRBJ2-1; D is perhaps TRBD1 (6 bases). Germline V gives CDR1 WNHNN, CDR2 SYGVQD (reference sequence). The CDR3 has 18 amino acids. The ends were cut back, 6 bases at V and 0 bases at J, with 21 bases in the middle. The CDR3 loop is CASSPPGHQTSSYNEQFF. CDR3 DNA sequence: TGCGCCAGCAGCCCTCCGGGACATCAGACGAGCTCCTACAATGAGCAGTTCTTC.

This clone came up a few times. The V gene is TRBV6-1, the J gene TRBJ2-1, with D unresolved. This CDR3 has 11 amino acids. Trimming stripped 11 bases from V and 2 bases from J, with 7 bases between. The germline V gene has CDR1 MNHNS and CDR2 SASEGT. The CDR3 protein is CASTTYNEQFF. The CDR3 DNA is TGTGCCTCCACAACCTACAATGAGCAGTTCTTC.

The chain links TRBV28 to TRBJ1-2; D remains ambiguous. This CDR3 has 11 residues. The V end was cut by 6 bases, the J end by 3 bases, with 5 bases between. The V gene's germline CDR1 is MDHEN and CDR2 SYDVKM. CDR3 nucleotide sequence: TGTGCCAGCAGACGGGACTATGGCTACACCTTC. This encodes CASRRDYGYTF.

In its sample, this clone was seen many times. The CDR3 region is CASRNSVRGSPYEQYF. The CDR3 coding sequence is TGTGCCAGTAGAAACAGTGTGCGGGGGTCCCCCTACGAGCAGTACTTC. J is TRBJ2-7 and V is TRBV19; 7 bases align to TRBD2. Germline trimming cut 6 bases from V and 2 bases from J; bases unmatched to any gene: 13. Germline values: CDR1 LNHDA, CDR2 SQIVND (reference sequence). This CDR3 is built from 16 residues.

In its sample, this clone was seen a few times. The chain couples TRBV6-1 to TRBJ1-3; no clear D. The CDR3 is 14 amino acids. Germline-derived CDR1 and CDR2 are MNHNS and SASEGT. Between the trimmed V and J ends, which lost 3 bases and 4 bases, there was a span of 10 bases. The CDR3 DNA is TGTGCCAGCAGTGACGGCTACGCAGGAAACACCATATATTTT. Its protein product is CASSDGYAGNTIYF.

The gene calls are TRBV30 and TRBJ1-1; D is possibly TRBD1 (5 bases). There are 11 residues in the CDR3. Per germline, CDR1 GTSNPN and CDR2 SVGIG (reference sequence). V was trimmed by 5 bases and J by 4 bases, leaving 8 bases between them. The DNA for the CDR3 is TGTGCCTGGGCGGGGGGCACTGAAGCTTTCTTT. This gives the protein CAWAGGTEAFF.

This clone occurred many times. V is TRBV30 and J is TRBJ2-5; 9 nucleotides agree with TRBD1. The CDR3 extends over 16 amino acids. Per the germline V gene, CDR1 is GTSNPN and CDR2 is SVGIG (reference sequence). With V trimmed by 2 bases and J by 4 bases, 11 bases remained unmatched. This CDR3 is CAWSKTGTGNGETQYF. In DNA, the CDR3 is TGTGCCTGGAGTAAAACCGGGACAGGGAACGGAGAGACCCAGTACTTC.

This clone was seen many times. A much larger clone lies a single base off, so this may be a read error. V is TRBV2 and J is TRBJ2-2; D ambiguous. Trimming shortened V by 6 bases and J by 6 bases, and 11 bases separated the two germline ends. The germline CDR1 and CDR2 sequences are SNHLY and FYNNEI. The CDR3 loop spans 13 amino acids. The CDR3, as DNA: TGTGCCAGCAGGCAAACATTCCCCGGGGAGCTGTTTTTT. Protein product: CASRQTFPGELFF.

This clone occurred a few times. A much larger clone differs from this one at a single base, so this may be a read error. This chain uses TRBV29-1 with TRBJ1-4; 7 bases are a match to TRBD1. The CDR3 has 15 residues. The ends lost 4 bases at V and 4 bases at J; junction bases unmatched: 9. Germline V gene data show CDR1 as SQVTM and CDR2 as ANQGSEA. The CDR3 bases are TGCAGCGTTGCCTCCGTGGGACAGATTAATGAAAAACTGTTTTTT. Translating it yields CSVASVGQINEKLFF.

This clone was detected many times. V is TRBV9 and J is TRBJ2-1, with TRBD1 matching over 7 bases. The CDR3 runs 16 residues. V lost 4 bases to trimming and J lost 9 bases; unmatched junction nucleotides: 16. Per the germline V gene, CDR1 is SGDLS and CDR2 is YYNGEE. CDR3 loop: CASSLTDRPPYGEQFF. The CDR3 region has the DNA TGTGCCAGCAGCCTGACGGACAGGCCACCATACGGTGAGCAGTTCTTC.